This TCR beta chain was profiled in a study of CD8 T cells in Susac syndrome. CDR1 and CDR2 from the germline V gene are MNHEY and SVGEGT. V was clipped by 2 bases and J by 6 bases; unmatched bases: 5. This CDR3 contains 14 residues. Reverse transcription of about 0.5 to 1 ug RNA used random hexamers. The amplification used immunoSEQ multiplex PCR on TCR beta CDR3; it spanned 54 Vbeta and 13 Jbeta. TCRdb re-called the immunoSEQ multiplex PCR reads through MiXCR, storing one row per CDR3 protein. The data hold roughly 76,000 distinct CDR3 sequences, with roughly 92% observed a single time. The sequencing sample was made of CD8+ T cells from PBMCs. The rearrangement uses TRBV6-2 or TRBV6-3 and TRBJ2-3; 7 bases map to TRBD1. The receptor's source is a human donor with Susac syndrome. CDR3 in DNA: TGTGCCAGCAGTTACGCCTTGACAGGGGATACGCAGTATTTT. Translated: CASSYALTGDTQYF.